The sequence of this T cell receptor beta chain was determined in a study of blood T cell repertoires in COVID-19. In the study overall: Sites across the United States, Italy and Spain contributed samples from acute and convalescent COVID-19. Nucleic acid was either cDNA or gDNA, and it came from T cells, B-cell-depleted T cells, or PBMCs.

The table lists this clone with a count of one. V was clipped by 2 bases and J by 6 bases, with 9 bases between them. This CDR3 contains 13 residues. How the authors handled the data: Reference gene primer amplification gave nucleated cell count estimates. Generated by immunoSEQ multiplex PCR, the TCRdb table keeps only in-frame clones and is missing some. V and J calls and clone size are those listed in that table; D and trimming were worked out from the DNA. Found here are 30,000 to 40,000 clones, 83% of them singletons; the top ten hold about 3.9%. The chain recombines TRBV12-3 or TRBV12-4 with TRBJ2-3; D not certain. The source material was peripheral blood. The clonotype was recovered from a middle-aged man with acute or convalescent COVID-19. Here the CDR3 DNA reads TGTGCCAGCAGTTTAAATCTTGAGGATACGCAGTATTTT. Its translation: CASSLNLEDTQYF.